This passage covers 31 T cell receptor beta chains from one sample sequenced in a study of post-analysis software for immune sequencing data. Broader study findings: Four to six TRBV segments were more frequent in patients than controls; TRBV5-6, TRBV5-1 and TRBV20-1 belonged to this group.

Carried by the TCR beta cDNA libraries were unique molecular identifiers. TCRdb analysed the PCR reads with MiXCR anew, one entry per CDR3 protein. The sample yields hundreds of thousands of distinct CDR3 sequences, approximately 34% seen once. These receptors are not linked to any known antigen. Sequences were obtained from blood. These receptor sequences come from a girl aged 10 to 17 with multiple sclerosis.

The chain carries TRBV5-1 and TRBJ2-3; D possibly uses TRBD1 or TRBD2 (5 bases each). Germline CDR1 is SGHRS and CDR2 is YFSETQ. V lost 5 bases and J lost 1, with 14 bases in between. The CDR3 consists of 15 residues. This chain's CDR3 is CASSPVGDRTDTQYF. CDR3 in DNA: TGCGCCAGCAGTCCGGTGGGGGACCGCACAGATACGCAGTATTTT.

The J gene is TRBJ2-1, the V gene TRBV19, with 9 positions matching TRBD1. Judging by the DNA end, TRBJ2-7 fits better; the J call may be wrong. The CDR3 runs 14 residues. The V gene's germline CDR1 is LNHDA and CDR2 SQIVND (reference sequence). CDR3 sequence reads: CASQQGADYNEQYF. As DNA, the CDR3 is TGTGCCAGTCAACAGGGGGCTGACTACAATGAGCAGTACTTC.

As to this clonotype: One base away lies a much larger clone, so this may be a sequencing read error. V and J are TRBV7-2 and TRBJ2-7; D possibly corresponds to TRBD2 (6 bases). CDR1 is SGHTA and CDR2 is FQGNSA in the germline V gene. The CDR3 extends over 15 amino acids. This CDR3 is CASSVADYGPYEQYF. For the CDR3, the DNA is TGTGCCAGCAGCGTAGCGGACTATGGTCCCTACGAGCAGTACTTC.

A note on this clonotype: One base away lies a much larger clone, so this may be a sequencing read error. V usage is TRBV24-1 and J usage is TRBJ2-3; TRBD2 matches at 7 bases. CDR3 length equals 14 residues. Germline values: CDR1 KGHDR, CDR2 SFDVKD. The CDR3 is CATSEAGVTDTRYF. DNA of the CDR3: TGTGCCACCAGTGAGGCGGGAGTAACAGATACGCGGTATTTT.

This clonotype has ten or more counts. This rearrangement joins TRBV18 to TRBJ2-1; D is undetermined. Germline loops: CDR1 KGHSH, CDR2 LQKENI. The CDR3 consists of 11 residues. Trimming left V 5 bases short and J 8 bases short, with 7 bases between. DNA of the CDR3: TGTGCCAGCTCAATACGAGATGAGCAGTTCTTC. Amino acid sequence: CASSIRDEQFF.

This clonotype was counted ten times or more. The chain employs TRBV20-1 and TRBJ2-1; 10 positions agree with TRBD2. Looked up from germline, CDR1 is DFQATT and CDR2 is SNEGSKA (reference sequence). This CDR3 contains 15 residues. V dropped 6 bases and J dropped 8; count of bases not matched to a gene: 13. The CDR3 loop reads CSAFGSGRNSYEQFF. The CDR3 coding sequence is TGCAGTGCGTTCGGTAGCGGGAGGAATTCGTATGAGCAGTTCTTC.

This clonotype was picked up many times. CDR3 sequence: CASSQDSGNEQFF. CDR3 bases: TGTGCCAGCAGCCAAGACAGCGGCAATGAGCAGTTCTTC. The rearrangement links TRBV3-1 to TRBJ2-1; TRBD2 is a possible D gene (5 bases). Germline CDR1 reads LGHDT; CDR2 reads YNNKEL (reference sequence). The CDR3 sequence is 13 residues long. Trimming cost V 0 bases and J 6 bases, with 6 bases left between them.

This clonotype has a count of ten or more. The chain recombines TRBV10-3 with TRBJ2-1; 7 nucleotides line up with TRBD2. Germline V CDR1 and CDR2: ENHRY, SYGVKD. There are 15 residues in the CDR3. With V trimmed by 5 bases and J by 4 bases, 8 bases remained unmatched. This CDR3 is CAISYSSGLYNEQFF. CDR3 nucleotide sequence: TGTGCCATCAGTTATTCTAGCGGATTGTACAATGAGCAGTTCTTC.

This clonotype was seen repeatedly, ten times or more. The chain employs TRBV15 and TRBJ2-1; D is ambiguous. The V end was cut by 0 bases, the J end by 10 bases, with 7 bases between. The CDR3 length is 12 residues. The germline V gene has CDR1 LNHNV and CDR2 YYDKDF (reference sequence). CDR3 sequence reads: CATSRDVYEQFF. The CDR3 DNA reads TGTGCCACCAGCAGAGATGTTTACGAGCAGTTCTTC.

This clonotype was observed at least ten times. The chain has TRBV18 and TRBJ2-1, with D perhaps assigned TRBD1 or TRBD2 (6 bases each). This CDR3 is 15 amino acids long. The V end was cut by 6 bases, the J end by 7 bases, with 19 bases between. Germline V gene data show CDR1 as KGHSH and CDR2 as LQKENI. The CDR3 DNA follows: TGTGCCAGCTCCCCCGGGGGCCAGGGGCGGAATGAGCAGTTCTTC. This codes for CASSPGGQGRNEQFF.

This clonotype occurred many times. The CDR3 sequence: CASSVLASGSSADTQYF. CDR3 nucleotide sequence: TGTGCCAGCAGCGTATTAGCTAGCGGGAGTAGTGCAGATACGCAGTATTTT. The rearrangement uses TRBV9 and TRBJ2-3; 10 nucleotides line up with TRBD2. Per the germline V gene, CDR1 is SGDLS and CDR2 is YYNGEE. The length of the CDR3 is 17 residues. V shed 1 base, J shed 4 bases, and the junction held 9 bases outside the gene matches.

Comment on this clonotype: It may be a read error: a sequence one base away is much more abundant. The chain employs TRBV18 and TRBJ1-5, with 7 bases that match TRBD1. This CDR3 has 17 amino acids. CDR1 is KGHSH, CDR2 LQKENI, per germline. The CDR3 coding sequence is TGTGCCGGCTCACCACGGTCGGGGGACAGTGCCAATCAGCCCCAGCATTTT. This encodes CAGSPRSGDSANQPQHF.

This clonotype was detected only a few times. J is TRBJ2-5 and V is TRBV7-9; D unclear. Trimming took 7 bases from V and 11 from J, leaving 20 bases between them. This CDR3 comprises 13 residues. Germline lookup yields CDR1 SEHNR and CDR2 FQNEAQ (reference sequence). Here the CDR3 DNA reads TGTGCCAGCACCAATCAGGTGGAATATGAGCAGTACTTC. It is translated as CASTNQVEYEQYF.

The rearrangement links TRBV29-1 to TRBJ1-2; no definite D call. This CDR3 has 13 residues. Per the germline V gene, CDR1 is SQVTM and CDR2 is ANQGSEA. V was clipped by 0 bases and J by 4 bases, with 9 bases between them. The CDR3 sequence is CSVEDSPLYGYTF. CDR3 bases: TGCAGCGTTGAAGATTCCCCTCTCTATGGCTACACCTTC.

This chain uses TRBV2 with TRBJ2-4; 8 bases line up with TRBD2. TRBJ2-7 explains the end of the DNA better; the J call may be wrong. This CDR3 is built from 17 residues. Germline V gene data show CDR1 as SNHLY and CDR2 as FYNNEI. The CDR3 protein is CASSEARGGRFTYEQYF. The CDR3 region has the DNA TGTGCCAGCAGTGAAGCGAGGGGCGGGAGGTTTACCTACGAGCAGTACTTC.

The chain uses TRBV20-1 and TRBJ2-7; D is unresolved. The germline V and J ends were trimmed by 3 bases and 6 bases, with 21 bases remaining between them. The CDR3 has 15 residues. Germline V lookup: CDR1 DFQATT, CDR2 SNEGSKA (reference sequence). Written as DNA, the CDR3 is TGCAGTGCTAGCGCGACCCGAAACGCAAGGCGCGAGCAGTACTTC. Amino acid sequence: CSASATRNARREQYF.

This clonotype showed up many times. The V call is TRBV12-3 or TRBV12-4, the J call TRBJ2-7, with D unclear. Trimming removed 3 bases from V and 2 bases from J, with 8 bases in between. This CDR3 has 13 amino acids. The CDR3 protein is CASSLNTPYEQYF. CDR3 bases: TGTGCCAGCAGTTTGAACACCCCCTACGAGCAGTACTTC.

The V and J genes are TRBV5-6 and TRBJ2-5, with D hard to call. The CDR3 loop spans 14 amino acids. V was pared by 3 bases and J by 5 bases, with 14 bases between. Germline V gives CDR1 SGHDT, CDR2 YYEEEE. The CDR3 DNA reads as TGTGCCAGCAGCTGGGGATCGCGCCGGGAGACCCAGTACTTC. It yields the protein CASSWGSRRETQYF.

This clonotype was counted at least ten times. The CDR3 sequence: CASSSAGTVNSPLHF. As DNA, the CDR3 is TGTGCCAGCAGCTCCGCCGGGACAGTCAATTCACCCCTCCACTTT. This sequence joins TRBV11-2 and TRBJ1-6; TRBD1 matches at 7 bases. With V trimmed by 4 bases and J by 7 bases, 7 bases remained unmatched. CDR1 is SGHAT, CDR2 FQNNGV, per germline. The CDR3 has 15 amino acids.

This sequence joins TRBV20-1 and TRBJ1-1; 7 bases fit TRBD1. The CDR3 loop spans 15 amino acids. Germline CDR1 DFQATT, CDR2 SNEGSKA (reference sequence). V was clipped by 5 bases and J by 5 bases; unmatched bases: 14. CDR3 region: CSAERAGQLVTEAFF. CDR3 in DNA: TGCAGTGCTGAGAGGGCGGGACAGTTGGTAACTGAAGCTTTCTTT.

The chain combines TRBV24-1 with TRBJ2-2, with D tentatively TRBD1 or TRBD2 (5 bases each). The CDR3 sequence is 13 residues long. Germline lookup yields CDR1 KGHDR and CDR2 SFDVKD. Trimming took off 8 bases at V and 4 bases at J, with 10 bases between the two ends. In nucleotides, the CDR3 is TGTGCCACCACTGGGGGTTTCACCGGGGAGCTGTTTTTT. Translating gives CATTGGFTGELFF.

The chain employs TRBV29-1 and TRBJ2-3; TRBD2 is a possible D gene (5 bases). V was pared by 4 bases and J by 2 bases, with 10 bases between. Germline values: CDR1 SQVTM, CDR2 ANQGSEA. This CDR3 comprises 13 residues. The CDR3 DNA is TGCAGCGTTGCCGGGAAATCCACAGATACGCAGTATTTT. It is translated as CSVAGKSTDTQYF.

This clonotype has a count of ten or more. The V gene is TRBV5-1, the J gene TRBJ2-1; D may be TRBD2 (6 bases). CDR3 size: 17 residues. V lost 0 bases and J 1 base, leaving 14 bases between the germline ends. Germline lookup yields CDR1 SGHRS and CDR2 YFSETQ. The DNA of the CDR3 is TGCGCCAGCAGCTTGGGCGAAGCGGGTGGGTCCTACAATGAGCAGTTCTTC. This encodes CASSLGEAGGSYNEQFF.

A few counts support this clonotype. The V gene is TRBV5-1, the J gene TRBJ2-2; D is unresolved. Germline loops: CDR1 SGHRS, CDR2 YFSETQ. Trimming cost V 6 bases and J 0 bases, with 9 bases left between them. This CDR3 comprises 14 residues. CDR3 coding DNA: TGCGCCAGCAAGACTGACCCGAACACCGGGGAGCTGTTTTTT. It yields the protein CASKTDPNTGELFF. Filled out from reference TRBV5-1 and TRBJ2-2, the complete variable domain reads KAGVTQTPRYLIKTRGQQVTLSCSPISGHRSVSWYQQTPGQGLQFLFEYFSETQRNKGNFPGRFSGRQFSNSRSEMNVSTLELGDSALYLCASKTDPNTGELFFGEGSRLTVL.

This clonotype was detected a few times. V is TRBV18 and J is TRBJ1-2; D is unresolved. Trimming pared 1 base from V and 3 bases from J, leaving 21 bases between. Per germline, CDR1 KGHSH and CDR2 LQKENI. This CDR3 has 18 residues. The CDR3 loop is CASSPLPPPSVDHYGYTF. The CDR3 DNA follows: TGTGCCAGCTCACCACTACCCCCACCTTCTGTTGATCACTATGGCTACACCTTC. The full variable domain, its missing parts supplied by reference TRBV18 and TRBJ1-2, is NAGVMQNPRHLVRRRGQEARLRCSPMKGHSHVYWYRQLPEEGLKFMVYLQKENIIDESGMPKERFSAEFPKEGPSILRIQQVVRGDSAAYFCASSPLPPPSVDHYGYTFGSGTRLTVV.

This rearrangement joins TRBV7-2 to TRBJ2-4, with D maybe TRBD2 (6 bases). The germline V gene has CDR1 SGHTA and CDR2 FQGNSA. This CDR3 has 16 residues. V lost 5 bases and J lost 0, with 14 bases in between. The CDR3 DNA sequence: TGTGCCAGCAGCCCCGTGACTAGACCAGCCAAAAACATTCAGTACTTC. This translates into CASSPVTRPAKNIQYF. Looking up the rest from reference TRBV7-2 and TRBJ2-4 gives the full variable domain: GAGVSQSPSNKVTEKGKDVELRCDPISGHTALYWYRQSLGQGLEFLIYFQGNSAPDKSGLPSDRFSAERTGGSVSTLTIQRTQQEDSAVYLCASSPVTRPAKNIQYFGAGTRLSVL.

In its sample, this clonotype was seen a few times. The chain is built from TRBV28 and TRBJ2-5, with 7 bases identical to TRBD1. This CDR3 comprises 15 residues. Per the germline V gene, CDR1 is MDHEN and CDR2 is SYDVKM. Losses at the gene ends were 6 bases for V and 2 bases for J; bases not matched to a gene: 9. DNA of the CDR3: TGTGCCAGCAGCCCCGGGACAGCGTTACAAGAGACCCAGTACTTC. Translated: CASSPGTALQETQYF.

The chain links TRBV9 to TRBJ2-5; D might be TRBD1 or TRBD2, each matching 8 bases. This CDR3 region has 17 residues. V was shortened by 3 bases and J by 0 bases, with 18 bases between the two germline ends. In germline, CDR1 is SGDLS, CDR2 YYNGEE. CDR3 in DNA: TGTGCCAGCAGCGGTAGCGGGACAGGCCCGTACCAAGAGACCCAGTACTTC. Translating gives CASSGSGTGPYQETQYF.

This clonotype was recorded many times. This rearrangement joins TRBV5-8 to TRBJ1-5; D may be TRBD1 (5 bases). CDR3 size: 15 residues. Germline V gene sequence: CDR1 SGHTS, CDR2 YDEGEE. V was shortened by 1 base and J by 4 bases, with 12 bases between the two germline ends. The CDR3 region has the DNA TGTGCCAGCAGCTTGCAGAGACAGATAAATCAGCCCCAGCATTTT. It encodes CASSLQRQINQPQHF.

With regard to this clonotype: One end of the junction varies from germline; a read error may be responsible. The chain carries TRBV12-3 or TRBV12-4 and TRBJ2-3; D call uncertain. The CDR3 loop spans 15 amino acids. The CDR3 sequence is CASSLVQMSTDAQYF. CDR3 in DNA: TGTGCCAGCAGTTTAGTGCAAATGAGCACAGATGCGCAGTATTTT.

With respect to this clonotype: It may be a read error: a sequence one base away is much more abundant. The chain links TRBV2 to TRBJ2-1, with D maybe TRBD1 (6 bases). CDR3 length: 14 amino acids. Trimming pared 6 bases from V and 10 bases from J, leaving 19 bases between. Germline V lookup: CDR1 SNHLY, CDR2 FYNNEI. CDR3 DNA: TGTGCCAGCAGGGGGGCCCTTCTCGCCTACGAGCAGTTCTTC. It codes for CASRGALLAYEQFF. Full variable domain (outside the CDR3, taken from reference TRBV2 and TRBJ2-1): EPEVTQTPSHQVTQMGQEVILRCVPISNHLYFYWYRQILGQKVEFLVSFYNNEISEKSEIFDDQFSVERPDGSNFTLKIRSTKLEDSAMYFCASRGALLAYEQFFGPGTRLTVL.